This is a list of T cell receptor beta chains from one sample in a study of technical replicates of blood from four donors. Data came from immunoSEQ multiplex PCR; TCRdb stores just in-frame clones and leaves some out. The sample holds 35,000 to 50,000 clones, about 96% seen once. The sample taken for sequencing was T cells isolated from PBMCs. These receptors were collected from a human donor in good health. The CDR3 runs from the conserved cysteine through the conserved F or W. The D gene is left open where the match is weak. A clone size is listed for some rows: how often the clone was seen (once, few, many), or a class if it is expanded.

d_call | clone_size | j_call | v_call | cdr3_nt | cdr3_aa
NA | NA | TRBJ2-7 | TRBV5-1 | TGCGCCAGCAGCTTAAGTCAATACGGTCTTGGCGAGCAGTACTTC | CASSLSQYGLGEQYF
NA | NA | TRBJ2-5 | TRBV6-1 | TGTGCCAGCAGTGAGGCAGGGCGTAAAGAGACCCAGTACTTC | CASSEAGRKETQYF
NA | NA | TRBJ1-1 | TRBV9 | TGTGCCAGCAGCCCGTCCGCGGGGTACACTGAAGCTTTCTTT | CASSPSAGYTEAFF
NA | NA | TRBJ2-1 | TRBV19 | TGTGCCAGTAGTATAAGTAGGACTTCCTACAATGAGCAGTTCTTC | CASSISRTSYNEQFF
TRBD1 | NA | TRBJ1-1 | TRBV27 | TGTGCCAGCAGTCTACAGACCGGGACAGGGGATTCTGCTTTCTTT | CASSLQTGTGDSAFF
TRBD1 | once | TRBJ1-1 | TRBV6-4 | TGTGCCAGCAGTGTGGACAGGTTGAACACTGAAGCTTTCTTT | CASSVDRLNTEAFF
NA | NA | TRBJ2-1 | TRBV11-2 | TGTGCCAGCAGCTTAGCTGGTGGGAGGGAGCAGTTCTTC | CASSLAGGREQFF
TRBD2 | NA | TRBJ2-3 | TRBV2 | TGTGCCAGCAGTGAAACCCCCTGGGTGGCGGGAGTGACAGATACGCAGTATTTT | CASSETPWVAGVTDTQYF
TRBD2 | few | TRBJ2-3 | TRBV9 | TGTGCCAGCAGCGTCCTAGCGGGAGCAAACACAGATACGCAGTATTTT | CASSVLAGANTDTQYF
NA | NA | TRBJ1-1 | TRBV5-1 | TGCGCCAGCAGCCGAGAAAACTTAAAAATGAACACTGAAGCTTTCTTT | CASSRENLKMNTEAFF
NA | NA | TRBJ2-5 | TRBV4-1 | TGCGCCAGCAGCCAAGAGAGACTGCAAGAGACCCAGTACTTC | CASSQERLQETQYF
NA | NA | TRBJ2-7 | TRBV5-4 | TGTGCCAGCAGCTTGCAGGGTTCCTACGAGCAGTACTTC | CASSLQGSYEQYF
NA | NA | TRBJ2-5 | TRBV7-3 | TGTGCCAGCAGCTCCGATGCCGGGTTCCAAGAGACCCAGTACTTC | CASSSDAGFQETQYF
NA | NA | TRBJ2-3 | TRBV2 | TGTGCCAGCAGTGAGGTCAGGTTCACAGATACGCAGTATTTT | CASSEVRFTDTQYF
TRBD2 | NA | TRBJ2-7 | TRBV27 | TGTGCCAGCAGACATGGACTAGCGGGAAGGCAGTACTTC | CASRHGLAGRQYF
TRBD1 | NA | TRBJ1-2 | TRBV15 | TGTGCCACCAGCAGCTCCGGGACAGGGTTGCCTGGCTACACCTTC | CATSSSGTGLPGYTF
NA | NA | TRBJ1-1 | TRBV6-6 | TGTGCCAGCAGTTACCCCGAGGGGAACACTGAAGCTTTCTTT | CASSYPEGNTEAFF
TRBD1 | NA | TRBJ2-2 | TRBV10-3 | TGTGCCATCGGGACAGTAACAACTATCAACACCGGGGAGCTGTTTTTT | CAIGTVTTINTGELFF
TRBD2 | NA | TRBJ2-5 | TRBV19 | TGTGCCAGTAGTACGTTAGCGGGGAGGGCTATGCCCCAGTACTTC | CASSTLAGRAMPQYF
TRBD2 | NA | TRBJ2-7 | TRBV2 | TGTGCCAGCAGTGGGTCAGTTGGAACTAGCGGGGGGGAGCAGTACTTC | CASSGSVGTSGGEQYF
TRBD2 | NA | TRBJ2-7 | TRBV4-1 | TGCGCCAGCAGCCCACCGGGCGGGAGCTCCTACGAGCAGTACTTC | CASSPPGGSSYEQYF
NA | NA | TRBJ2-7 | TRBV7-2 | TGTGCCAGCAGCTTTTCTAGCTCCTACGAGCAGTACTTC | CASSFSSSYEQYF
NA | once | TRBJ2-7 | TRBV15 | TGTGCCACCAGCGGGTGGGGGGTCTACGAGCAGTACTTC | CATSGWGVYEQYF
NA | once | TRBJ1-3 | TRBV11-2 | TGTGCCAGCAGCGTCGGGGTCGGAAACACCATATATTTT | CASSVGVGNTIYF
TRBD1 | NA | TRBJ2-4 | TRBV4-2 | TGTGCCAGCAGACCACAGGGGAAAAACATTCAGTACTTC | CASRPQGKNIQYF
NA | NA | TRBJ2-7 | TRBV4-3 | TGCGCCAGCAGCCAAGATCTCCAGGCCTACGAGCAGTACTTC | CASSQDLQAYEQYF
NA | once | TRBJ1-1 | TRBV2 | TGTGCCAGCAGTGTCCAGGGGAACACTGAAGCTTTCTTT | CASSVQGNTEAFF
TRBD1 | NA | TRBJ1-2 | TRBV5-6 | TGTGCCAGCAGCTTGGAGGGGGCGCGCTATGGCTACACCTTC | CASSLEGARYGYTF
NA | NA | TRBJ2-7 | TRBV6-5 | TGTGCCAGCAGTTACAGTAGCGGAGAGCGATACTACGAGCAGTACTTC | CASSYSSGERYYEQYF
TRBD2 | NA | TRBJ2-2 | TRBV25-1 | TGTGCCAGCAGTGAATACGGGGGGGACACCGGGGAGCTGTTTTTT | CASSEYGGDTGELFF
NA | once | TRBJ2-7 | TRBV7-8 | TGTGCCAGCAGCTTAGCGGGACATACCTACGAGCAGTACTTC | CASSLAGHTYEQYF
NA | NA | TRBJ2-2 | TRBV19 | TGTGCCAGTAGTGTCCAGGGGATGGACACCGGGGAGCTGTTTTTT | CASSVQGMDTGELFF
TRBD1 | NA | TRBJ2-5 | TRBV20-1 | TGCAGTGCTGGACAGGGAGAGACCCAGTACTTC | CSAGQGETQYF
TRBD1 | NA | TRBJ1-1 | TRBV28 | TGTGCCAGCAGTTTGGGACAGGGTTTTCGAACTGAAGCTTTCTTT | CASSLGQGFRTEAFF
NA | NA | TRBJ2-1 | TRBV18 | TGTGCCAGCGTAGGGACTGCCCGCTCCTACAATGAGCAGTTCTTC | CASVGTARSYNEQFF
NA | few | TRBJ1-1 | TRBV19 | TGTGCCAGTAGTACCCAGGCGGGAGCTTTCTTT | CASSTQAGAFF
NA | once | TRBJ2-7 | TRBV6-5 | TGTGCCAGCAGTTACTCGGGGGCCATCTTAGGCGAGCAGTACTTC | CASSYSGAILGEQYF
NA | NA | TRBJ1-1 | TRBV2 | TGTGCCAGCAACCGAGGGTCCCCGGGGACTGAAGCTTTCTTT | CASNRGSPGTEAFF
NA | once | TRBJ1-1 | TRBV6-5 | TGTGCCAGCAGTACCTATACAGCTAACACTGAAGCTTTCTTT | CASSTYTANTEAFF
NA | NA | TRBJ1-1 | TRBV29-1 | TGCAGCGTTGAACTTCCGGGACACCGGAACACTGAAGCTTTCTTT | CSVELPGHRNTEAFF
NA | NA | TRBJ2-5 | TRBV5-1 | TGCGCCAGCAGCGAGGGAGTGTTGGAGACCCAGTACTTC | CASSEGVLETQYF
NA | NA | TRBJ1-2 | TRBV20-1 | TGCAGTGCTAGTAGCGCTTTTGGCTACACCTTC | CSASSAFGYTF
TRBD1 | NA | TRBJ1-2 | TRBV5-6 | TGTGCCAGCAGCCTATGGGACAGCCTTGCTAACTATGGCTACACCTTC | CASSLWDSLANYGYTF
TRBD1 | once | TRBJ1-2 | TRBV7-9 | TGTGCCAGCAGACGTAGGGACAGCAACTATGGCTACACCTTC | CASRRRDSNYGYTF
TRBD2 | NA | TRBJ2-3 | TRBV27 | TGTGCCAGCAGTTCACTAGCGTTCAGCACAGATACGCAGTATTTT | CASSSLAFSTDTQYF